What follows are 14 T cell receptor beta chains derived from one specimen sequenced in a study of T cells in Graves' hyperthyroidism and ophthalmopathy. Using RNA transcripts as the source, TCR beta CDR3 regions were amplified. First-round RT-PCR targeting the TCR CDR3 was performed with the HTBI primer set. In TCRdb, the multiplex PCR reads were re-called with MiXCR into one record per CDR3 protein. Of more than 250,000 distinct CDR3 sequences in the sample, approximately 16% were seen once. The sequenced sample consisted of blood. These TCRs come from a woman in her fifties or sixties with Graves' hyperthyroidism that later progressed to Graves' ophthalmopathy.

This clonotype was recorded at least ten times. This chain uses TRBV13 with TRBJ1-2; TRBD1 aligns across 7 bases. The V and J ends lost 4 bases and 4 bases, in that order; junction bases with no gene match: 18. CDR1 and CDR2 from the germline V gene are PRHDT and FYEKMQ (reference sequence). The CDR3 totals 18 residues. This chain's CDR3 is CASSSQADLSTGTYGYTF. CDR3 DNA: TGTGCCAGCAGCTCACAAGCAGACCTCTCGACAGGGACCTATGGCTACACCTTC.

V usage is TRBV28 and J usage is TRBJ1-4; TRBD1 might be the D (5 bases). Per germline, CDR1 MDHEN and CDR2 SYDVKM. The CDR3 has 15 residues. Between the trimmed V and J ends, which lost 7 bases and 7 bases, there was a span of 19 bases. Here the CDR3 DNA reads TGTGCCAGCAAGAAAAAACAGGCATCGGGTGAAAAACTGTTTTTT. Its protein product is CASKKKQASGEKLFF.

The J gene is TRBJ2-7, the V gene TRBV7-9, with TRBD1 identical over 9 bases. In germline, CDR1 is SEHNR, CDR2 FQNEAQ (reference sequence). V gave up 2 bases and J gave up 2 bases; unmatched junction bases: 7. CDR3 length: 16 residues. CDR3 sequence reads: CASSLIDGTGTYEQYF. The CDR3 DNA is TGTGCCAGCAGCTTAATAGATGGGACAGGGACCTACGAGCAGTACTTC.

The rearrangement uses TRBV6-5 and TRBJ1-2, with no clear D. Germline values: CDR1 MNHEY, CDR2 SVGAGI. Trimming pared 0 bases from V and 1 base from J, leaving 6 bases between. This CDR3 is built from 14 residues. The CDR3 sequence: CASSYSGYNYGYTF. CDR3 nucleotide sequence: TGTGCCAGCAGTTACTCGGGGTATAACTATGGCTACACCTTC.

This clonotype has ten or more counts. The chain has TRBV13 and TRBJ1-6; 9 bases are shared with TRBD1. V shed 4 bases, J shed 8 bases, and the junction held 3 bases outside the gene matches. The CDR3 consists of 14 residues. Germline V gives CDR1 PRHDT, CDR2 FYEKMQ (reference sequence). This CDR3 is CASSSRDRDSPLHF. The CDR3 region has the DNA TGTGCCAGCAGCTCCCGGGACAGGGATTCACCCCTCCACTTT.

This clonotype was detected only a few times. CDR3 residues: CASRRQGAGEKLFF. The CDR3 region has the DNA TGTGCCAGCAGGAGACAGGGGGCGGGAGAAAAACTGTTTTTT. The rearrangement links TRBV6-1 to TRBJ1-4; 10 positions match TRBD1. The CDR3 is 14 residues long. After removal of 6 bases from V and 8 bases from J, the junction contained 6 bases not matched to a gene. CDR1 is MNHNS, CDR2 SASEGT, per germline.

In its sample, this clonotype was seen a few times. The V call is TRBV27, the J call TRBJ2-3; no clear D. The CDR3 runs to 14 residues. Germline values: CDR1 MNHEY, CDR2 SMNVEV (reference sequence). Trimming stripped 1 base from V and 3 bases from J, with 8 bases between. Here the CDR3 DNA reads TGTGCCAGCAGTTTATTAGAGAATACAGATACGCAGTATTTT. It yields the protein CASSLLENTDTQYF.

This clonotype was observed at least ten times. The gene calls are TRBV5-1 and TRBJ1-1; D is ambiguous. V was pared by 2 bases and J by 4 bases, with 12 bases between. The CDR3 has 14 amino acids. Per the germline V gene, CDR1 is SGHRS and CDR2 is YFSETQ. CDR3 residues: CASSFEAPRTEAFF. DNA of the CDR3: TGCGCCAGCAGCTTCGAAGCTCCCCGCACTGAAGCTTTCTTT. The whole variable domain, filled in from reference TRBV5-1 and TRBJ1-1, reads KAGVTQTPRYLIKTRGQQVTLSCSPISGHRSVSWYQQTPGQGLQFLFEYFSETQRNKGNFPGRFSGRQFSNSRSEMNVSTLELGDSALYLCASSFEAPRTEAFFGQGTRLTVV.

The chain carries TRBV28 and TRBJ2-4, with TRBD2 matching over 15 bases. From germline, CDR1 is MDHEN and CDR2 SYDVKM. This CDR3 is built from 18 residues. Germline trimming cut 2 bases from V and 3 bases from J; bases unmatched to any gene: 5. DNA of the CDR3: TGTGCCAGCAGTTTAGGACTAGCGGGAGGGCCAGGCAAAAACATTCAGTACTTC. Amino acid sequence: CASSLGLAGGPGKNIQYF.

This clonotype occurred many times. J is TRBJ2-1 and V is TRBV5-4; D uncertain. From germline, CDR1 is SGHNT and CDR2 YYREEE (reference sequence). CDR3 length: 13 amino acids. The germline V and J ends were trimmed by 0 bases and 3 bases, with 4 bases remaining between them. The CDR3, as DNA: TGTGCCAGCAGCTTGGTGGACTACAATGAGCAGTTCTTC. It translates to CASSLVDYNEQFF.

This clonotype appeared a few times. The chain carries TRBV6-1 and TRBJ2-1; possible D gene TRBD2, 5 bases. Per germline, CDR1 MNHNS and CDR2 SASEGT. V lost 6 bases to trimming and J lost 2 bases, with 11 bases between them. The CDR3 has 14 residues. CDR3 region: CASSPRGTYNEQFF. CDR3 in DNA: TGTGCCAGCAGCCCGAGAGGGACCTACAATGAGCAGTTCTTC.

This clonotype was counted many times. The V gene is TRBV10-1, the J gene TRBJ2-3; 8 bases agree with TRBD2. The CDR3 runs 16 residues. Germline assignment: CDR1 WNHNN and CDR2 SYGVQD (reference sequence). The junction had 6 bases not matched to a gene; V was cut back by 2 bases and J by 2 bases. CDR3 nucleotide sequence: TGCGCCAGCAGTGAGGGGGCGGGAGGTTACACAGATACGCAGTATTTT. It encodes CASSEGAGGYTDTQYF.

With regard to this clonotype: An end of the junction does not agree with germline; a read error may underlie this. V is TRBV24-1 and J is TRBJ2-1; D is perhaps TRBD1 (5 bases). The CDR3 is made up of 14 amino acids. Germline assignment: CDR1 KGHDR and CDR2 SFDVKD. The CDR3: CAPSDLGRADEQFF. The CDR3 DNA sequence: TGTGCCCCCAGTGATTTAGGCAGGGCGGATGAGCAGTTCTTC.

This clonotype came up many times. V gene TRBV28 combines with J gene TRBJ2-1; 9 bases match TRBD1. V lost 3 bases, J lost 6 bases, and 9 bases stayed unmatched. Germline-derived CDR1 and CDR2 are MDHEN and SYDVKM. CDR3 length equals 16 residues. The CDR3 protein is CASSLWGQGMGNEQFF. The CDR3 nucleotides are TGTGCCAGCAGTTTGTGGGGACAGGGTATGGGCAATGAGCAGTTCTTC. Combining the CDR3 with reference TRBV28 and TRBJ2-1 gives the whole variable domain DVKVTQSSRYLVKRTGEKVFLECVQDMDHENMFWYRQDPGLGLRLIYFSYDVKMKEKGDIPEGYSVSREKKERFSLILESASTNQTSMYLCASSLWGQGMGNEQFFGPGTRLTVL.